The 15 T cell receptor beta chains listed next were all sequenced from one sample in a study of T cells in Graves' hyperthyroidism and ophthalmopathy. The investigators amplified TCR beta CDR3 regions from RNA transcripts. Using the HTBI primer set, a first-round RT-PCR was run on the TCR CDR3. TCRdb reprocessed the multiplex PCR reads via MiXCR and lists one record per CDR3 protein. The repertoire holds some 250,000 distinct CDR3 sequences, nearly 15% seen once, with roughly 31% in the top ten. Sample: blood. The receptors here all came from a woman between 45 and 60 years old with Graves' hyperthyroidism that later progressed to Graves' ophthalmopathy.

This clonotype was detected ten times or more. The chain employs TRBV20-1 and TRBJ1-1; no reliable D call. Trimming removed 5 bases from V and 1 base from J, with 11 bases in between. The germline gives CDR1 DFQATT, CDR2 SNEGSKA (reference sequence). The CDR3 has 13 residues. The CDR3 region is CSAPENRNTEAFF. The CDR3 DNA reads TGCAGTGCTCCCGAAAACAGGAACACTGAAGCTTTCTTT.

This clonotype was observed at least ten times. V is TRBV29-1 and J is TRBJ1-1, with a weak D call TRBD1 (5 bases). There are 14 residues in the CDR3. CDR1 is SQVTM and CDR2 is ANQGSEA in the germline V gene. V lost 6 bases to trimming and J lost 1 base, with 15 bases between them. CDR3 region: CSVRRQYSNTEAFF. The DNA of the CDR3 is TGCAGCGTCAGGAGACAGTACTCGAACACTGAAGCTTTCTTT.

Many counts were recorded for this clonotype. This sequence joins TRBV19 and TRBJ2-1, with TRBD1 as a possible D gene (6 bases). The ends were cut back, 5 bases at V and 7 bases at J, with 21 bases in the middle. The CDR3 length is 16 residues. The germline V gene encodes CDR1 LNHDA and CDR2 SQIVND (reference sequence). CDR3 residues: CASSPLAWHRGNEQFF. CDR3 nucleotides: TGTGCCAGTAGTCCCTTGGCATGGCATAGGGGGAATGAGCAGTTCTTC.

The chain employs TRBV28 and TRBJ2-7; 7 bases map to TRBD1. Looked up from germline, CDR1 is MDHEN and CDR2 is SYDVKM. The CDR3 covers 13 residues. J was trimmed by 2 bases and V by 6 bases; bases with no gene match: 4. This CDR3 is CASRNRGTYEQYF. CDR3 in DNA: TGTGCCAGCAGGAACAGGGGAACCTACGAGCAGTACTTC.

J is TRBJ1-2 and V is TRBV29-1; tentative D call: TRBD1 (5 bases). This CDR3 has 14 amino acids. CDR1 SQVTM and CDR2 ANQGSEA come from the germline V gene. V shed 7 bases and J shed 0 bases, with 15 bases lying between them. The CDR3 is CSATRQGTNYGYTF. For the CDR3, the DNA is TGCAGCGCCACACGGCAGGGCACTAACTATGGCTACACCTTC. Full variable domain (remainder filled in from reference TRBV29-1 and TRBJ1-2): SAVISQKPSRDICQRGTSLTIQCQVDSQVTMMFWYRQQPGQSLTLIATANQGSEATYESGFVIDKFPISRPNLTFSTLTVSNMSPEDSSIYLCSATRQGTNYGYTFGSGTRLTVV.

This clonotype was picked up many times. The chain employs TRBV6-2 or TRBV6-3 and TRBJ1-5, with D possibly being TRBD1 (6 bases). The CDR3 is made up of 14 amino acids. Trimming removed 6 bases from V and 6 bases from J, with 15 bases in between. Germline V gives CDR1 MNHEY, CDR2 SVGEGT. CDR3 residues: CASRSYRDFQPQHF. The CDR3, as DNA: TGTGCCAGCAGGTCCTACAGGGATTTTCAGCCCCAGCATTTT.

There are many counts of this clonotype. The J gene is TRBJ2-1, the V gene TRBV24-1; D not certain. Germline V gene lookup returns CDR1 KGHDR and CDR2 SFDVKD. The V end lost 1 base, the J end lost 11 bases, and 8 bases lay between the germline ends. The CDR3 extends over 12 amino acids. CDR3 protein: CATSDFRYQQFF. CDR3 in DNA: TGTGCCACCAGTGATTTTAGGTATCAGCAGTTCTTC.

In this sample, this clonotype turned up many times. The CDR3 region has the DNA TGTGCCAGCAGTGATATACAGGGGGCAGGGGGCAATCAGCCCCAGCATTTT. This translates into CASSDIQGAGGNQPQHF. The chain uses TRBV6-1 and TRBJ1-5; 9 nucleotides line up with TRBD1. V was clipped by 3 bases and J by 2 bases; unmatched bases: 8. Germline assignment: CDR1 MNHNS and CDR2 SASEGT. CDR3 length equals 17 residues.

At least ten counts were recorded for this clonotype. The V gene is TRBV4-1, the J gene TRBJ2-1; 9 positions agree with TRBD2. With 2 bases clipped from V and 1 base from J, the junction kept 12 bases outside the gene matches. Germline V gives CDR1 MGHRA, CDR2 YSYEKL. This CDR3 region has 19 residues. CDR3 sequence reads: CASSQLALPSGASYNEQFF. The CDR3 region has the DNA TGCGCCAGCAGCCAACTAGCGCTCCCTAGCGGGGCGTCCTACAATGAGCAGTTCTTC.

V is TRBV25-1 and J is TRBJ2-1, with 8 bases matching TRBD2. With V trimmed by 5 bases and J by 7 bases, 10 bases remained unmatched. The CDR3 is made up of 15 amino acids. Germline CDR1 and CDR2: MGHDK and SYGVNS. The CDR3 here is CASSPAGSGINEQFF. CDR3 in DNA: TGTGCCAGCAGTCCGGCTGGTAGCGGGATAAATGAGCAGTTCTTC.

This clonotype has a handful of counts. The chain couples TRBV19 to TRBJ2-1, with 9 bases matching TRBD2. The CDR3 contains 15 residues. V was pared by 3 bases and J by 6 bases, with 6 bases of the junction left unmatched. Germline CDR1 is LNHDA and CDR2 is SQIVND (reference sequence). The CDR3: CASSIHGGRANEQFF. The DNA of the CDR3 is TGTGCCAGTAGTATTCACGGCGGGAGGGCCAATGAGCAGTTCTTC.

This clonotype occurred many times. The V and J genes are TRBV27 and TRBJ2-1; perhaps TRBD1 as D (6 bases). The CDR3 consists of 14 residues. V was pared by 0 bases and J by 7 bases, with 10 bases between. Germline CDR1 is MNHEY and CDR2 is SMNVEV (reference sequence). The CDR3 sequence is CASSLSQGVNEQFF. In DNA, the CDR3 is TGTGCCAGCAGTTTATCACAGGGTGTGAATGAGCAGTTCTTC.

The gene calls are TRBV5-1 and TRBJ2-5, with 8 bases aligning to TRBD1. CDR1 and CDR2 from the germline V gene are SGHRS and YFSETQ. The CDR3 sequence is 15 residues long. The junction had 7 bases not matched to a gene; V was cut back by 3 bases and J by 3 bases. Written as DNA, the CDR3 is TGCGCCAGCAGCTGGGGGCAGGGGGCGGAAGAGACCCAGTACTTC. Translating gives CASSWGQGAEETQYF.

This clonotype came up many times. The rearrangement joins TRBV28 to TRBJ2-5; unclear D gene. Germline V gene sequence: CDR1 MDHEN, CDR2 SYDVKM. Trimming removed 6 bases from V and 5 bases from J, with 19 bases in between. CDR3 length equals 15 residues. The CDR3 DNA is TGTGCCAGCAGCCCACGGAAAGGGCGTTGGGAGACCCAGTACTTC. Protein product: CASSPRKGRWETQYF.

The table lists this clonotype with many counts. The rearrangement links TRBV11-2 to TRBJ2-4, with unresolved D. The ends were cut back, 2 bases at V and 0 bases at J, with 8 bases in the middle. This CDR3 contains 15 residues. Germline loops: CDR1 SGHAT, CDR2 FQNNGV. In nucleotides, the CDR3 is TGTGCCAGCAGCTTAACCAGGATAGCCAAAAACATTCAGTACTTC. Protein sequence: CASSLTRIAKNIQYF.